The rows below give T cell receptor beta chains drawn from one sample of a study of blood T cell repertoires in COVID-19. TCRdb's table, derived via immunoSEQ multiplex PCR, lists solely in-frame clones and lacks some. Here the sample spans about 250,000 clones, 85% being singletons. Specimen: PBMCs or T cells enriched from blood (not recorded which). The receptors come from a woman between 45 and 65 years old with acute COVID-19. The CDR3 runs from the conserved cysteine through the conserved F or W. D genes are given only for firm matches. The listing skips clone size in some rows; elsewhere it reads once, few, many or a size class.

v_gene	abundance	j_gene	d_gene	CDR3nt	CDR3aa
TRBV10-3	NA	TRBJ2-2	NA	TGTGCCATCAGTGAGACAGGAACGAATTCGAACACCGGGGAGCTGTTTTTT	CAISETGTNSNTGELFF
TRBV18	NA	TRBJ1-1	TRBD1	TGTGCCAGCCGGGACAGTCATTTGAACACTGAAGCTTTCTTT	CASRDSHLNTEAFF
TRBV4-3	NA	TRBJ1-4	NA	TGCGCCAGCAGCCAAGATCGTGCAACTAATGAAAAACTGTTTTTT	CASSQDRATNEKLFF
TRBV5-1	NA	TRBJ2-1	TRBD2	TGCGCCAGCAGCGACCCCAGCGGGGGTGACTACAATGAGCAGTTCTTC	CASSDPSGGDYNEQFF
TRBV3-1/TRBV3-2	NA	TRBJ1-6	TRBD1	TGTGCCAGCAGCCACCGGACAGGGGATAATTCACCCCTCCACTTT	CASSHRTGDNSPLHF
TRBV2	once	TRBJ1-2	NA	TGTGCCAGCAGTGATGCTGGACAGAACTATGGCTACACCTTC	CASSDAGQNYGYTF
TRBV5-1	NA	TRBJ2-7	NA	TGCGCCAGCAGCCCGGTGGACAGCACGTACGAGCAGTACTTC	CASSPVDSTYEQYF
TRBV3-1/TRBV3-2	NA	TRBJ2-5	TRBD1	TGTGCCAGCAGCCAAGGGACAGGGGGATCAGAGACCCAGTACTTC	CASSQGTGGSETQYF
TRBV12-5	NA	TRBJ1-6	NA	TGTGCTAGTGGTTTCTCCCACGACTCCTCCTATAATTCACCCCTCCACTTT	CASGFSHDSSYNSPLHF
TRBV30	NA	TRBJ1-1	NA	TGTGCCTGGCGAACTCAGGAAAACACTGAAGCTTTCTTT	CAWRTQENTEAFF
TRBV6-5	NA	TRBJ1-3	TRBD1	TGTGCCAGCAGTTATCGCTCAGGGGGCACAGGAAACACCATATATTTT	CASSYRSGGTGNTIYF
TRBV30	NA	TRBJ1-6	TRBD1	TGTGCCTGGAGTGGACAGGGCAATTCACCCCTCCACTTT	CAWSGQGNSPLHF
TRBV6-6	NA	TRBJ1-5	TRBD1	TGTGCCAGCGGCTTGACAGGGGGCAGCAATCAGCCCCAGCATTTT	CASGLTGGSNQPQHF
TRBV5-6	NA	TRBJ2-3	NA	TGTGCCAGCAGCTTAAGGGGGACGCAGTATTTT	CASSLRGTQYF
TRBV7-2	NA	TRBJ1-3	NA	TGTGCCAGCAGCTTAGGACAGGCCCGGGGGGCCATATATTTT	CASSLGQARGAIYF
TRBV11-3	NA	TRBJ1-2	NA	TGTGCCAGCAGCTTAGAGGAGGAAAAGGACTATGGCTACACCTTC	CASSLEEEKDYGYTF
TRBV6-5	NA	TRBJ2-2	NA	TGTGCCAGCAGTTACTTTGGGACAACGAACACCGGGGAGCTGTTTTTT	CASSYFGTTNTGELFF
TRBV6-5	NA	TRBJ1-1	TRBD1	TGTGCCAGCAGGGGGGACAGGGTTGAAGCTTTCTTT	CASRGDRVEAFF
TRBV10-1	NA	TRBJ2-1	NA	TGCGCCAGCAGTGAATTGGCAGGGCACAATGAGCAGTTCTTC	CASSELAGHNEQFF
TRBV10-3	NA	TRBJ2-6	NA	TGTGCCACCTACCCCCCAGGGGTCGGGGCCAACGTCCTGACTTTC	CATYPPGVGANVLTF
TRBV10-3	NA	TRBJ2-3	NA	TGTGCCATCAGTGAGATGCGGGGTGCAGATACGCAGTATTTT	CAISEMRGADTQYF